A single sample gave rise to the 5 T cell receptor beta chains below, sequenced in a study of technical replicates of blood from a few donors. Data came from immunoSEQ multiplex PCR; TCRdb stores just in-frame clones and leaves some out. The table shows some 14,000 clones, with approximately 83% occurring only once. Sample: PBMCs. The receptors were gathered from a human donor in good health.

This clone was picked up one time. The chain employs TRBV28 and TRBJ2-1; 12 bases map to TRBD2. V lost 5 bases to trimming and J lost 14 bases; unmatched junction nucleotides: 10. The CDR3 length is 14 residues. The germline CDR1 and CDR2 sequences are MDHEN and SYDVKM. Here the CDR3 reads CASSTLAGGSGEFF. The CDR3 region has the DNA TGTGCCAGCAGTACCCTAGCGGGAGGGTCGGGTGAGTTCTTC.

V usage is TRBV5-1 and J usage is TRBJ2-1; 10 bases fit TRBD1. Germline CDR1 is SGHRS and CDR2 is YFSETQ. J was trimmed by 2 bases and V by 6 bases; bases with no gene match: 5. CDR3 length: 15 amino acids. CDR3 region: CASKEGTGAYNEQFF. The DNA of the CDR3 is TGCGCCAGCAAGGAAGGGACAGGGGCCTACAATGAGCAGTTCTTC.

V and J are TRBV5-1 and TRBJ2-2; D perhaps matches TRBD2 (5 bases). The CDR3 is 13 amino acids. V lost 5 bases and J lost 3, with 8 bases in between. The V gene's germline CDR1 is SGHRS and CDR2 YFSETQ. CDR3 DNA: TGCGCCAGCAGTCGGACTGACACCGGGGAGCTGTTTTTT. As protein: CASSRTDTGELFF. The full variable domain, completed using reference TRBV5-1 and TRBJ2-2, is KAGVTQTPRYLIKTRGQQVTLSCSPISGHRSVSWYQQTPGQGLQFLFEYFSETQRNKGNFPGRFSGRQFSNSRSEMNVSTLELGDSALYLCASSRTDTGELFFGEGSRLTVL.

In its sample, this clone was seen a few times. CDR3 protein: CAWSPGQTNTEAFF. The CDR3 DNA is TGTGCCTGGAGTCCAGGCCAGACCAACACTGAAGCTTTCTTT. V usage is TRBV30 and J usage is TRBJ1-1; D not certain. There are 14 residues in the CDR3. The V end was cut by 2 bases, the J end by 2 bases, with 12 bases between. CDR1 GTSNPN and CDR2 SVGIG come from the germline V gene (reference sequence).

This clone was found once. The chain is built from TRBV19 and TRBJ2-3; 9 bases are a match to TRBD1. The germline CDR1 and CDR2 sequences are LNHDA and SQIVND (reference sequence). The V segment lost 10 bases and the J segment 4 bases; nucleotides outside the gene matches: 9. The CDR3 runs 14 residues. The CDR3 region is CATSGTGSPDTQYF. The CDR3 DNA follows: TGTGCCACATCCGGGACAGGGTCCCCAGATACGCAGTATTTT.